Below, 23 T cell receptor beta chains from the same sample are listed, as sequenced in a study of shared clonotypes between healthy human individuals. Profiling relied on immunoSEQ multiplex PCR, and the TCRdb table lists in-frame clones only, not all of them. This table holds nearly 1,000,000 clones, 76% found once. Sequenced: memory CD4+ T cells sorted from blood. The subset: CD45RA-negative fraction. These receptors came from a man aged 18 to 30 in good health.

This chain joins TRBV5-1 and TRBJ2-7; TRBD1 might be the D (6 bases). CDR1 is SGHRS, CDR2 YFSETQ, per germline. V gave up 1 base and J gave up 2 bases, with 10 bases separating them. The CDR3 sequence is 14 residues long. Here the CDR3 reads CASSLQGITYEQYF. The CDR3 nucleotides are TGCGCCAGCAGCTTGCAGGGGATCACCTACGAGCAGTACTTC.

This clone showed up just a few times. The chain combines TRBV5-1 with TRBJ2-7; 16 nucleotides align to TRBD2. The CDR3 loop spans 17 amino acids. Trimming removed 4 bases from V and 5 bases from J; junction bases left unmatched: 9. The V gene's germline CDR1 is SGHRS and CDR2 YFSETQ. The CDR3 loop reads CASSPGLAGGSPHEQYF. The CDR3 DNA reads TGCGCCAGCAGCCCGGGACTAGCGGGGGGGAGCCCTCACGAGCAGTACTTC.

The chain employs TRBV10-1 and TRBJ2-1, with 7 bases matching TRBD2. Trimming cost V 5 bases and J 9 bases; bases outside gene matches: 4. CDR3 length equals 12 residues. Germline CDR1 and CDR2: WNHNN and SYGVQD (reference sequence). The CDR3 sequence: CASSPSGGEQFF. In DNA form, the CDR3 reads TGCGCCAGCAGTCCCTCGGGGGGTGAGCAGTTCTTC.

The gene calls are TRBV15 and TRBJ2-7; no definite D call. This CDR3 is built from 13 residues. CDR1 is LNHNV, CDR2 YYDKDF, per germline (reference sequence). Deletions cut 1 base from V and 1 base from J, with 5 bases between. CDR3 DNA sequence: TGTGCCACCAGCAGAGTGGTTTCCTACGAGCAGTACTTC. The encoded protein is CATSRVVSYEQYF. Supplemented by reference TRBV15 and TRBJ2-7, the full variable domain reads DAMVIQNPRYQVTQFGKPVTLSCSQTLNHNVMYWYQQKSSQAPKLLFHYYDKDFNNEADTPDNFQSRRPNTSFCFLDIRSPGLGDTAMYLCATSRVVSYEQYFGPGTRLTVT.

This chain uses TRBV19 with TRBJ1-4; D possibly corresponds to TRBD1 (5 bases). Germline lookup yields CDR1 LNHDA and CDR2 SQIVND (reference sequence). Between the trimmed V and J ends, which lost 6 bases and 7 bases, there was a span of 18 bases. The CDR3 has 15 amino acids. The DNA for the CDR3 is TGTGCCAGTAGCCTAAGGAGTCAGGGAAGTGAAAAACTGTTTTTT. Translation: CASSLRSQGSEKLFF. Together with reference TRBV19 and TRBJ1-4, the CDR3 gives the full variable domain: DGGITQSPKYLFRKEGQNVTLSCEQNLNHDAMYWYRQDPGQGLRLIYYSQIVNDFQKGDIAEGYSVSREKKESFPLTVTSAQKNPTAFYLCASSLRSQGSEKLFFGSGTQLSVL.

With regard to this clone: At one boundary the junction diverges from the germline segment, which might be a read error. V and J are TRBV27 and TRBJ1-6; D remains ambiguous. The CDR3 runs 16 residues. The germline gives CDR1 MNHEY, CDR2 SMNVEV (reference sequence). In nucleotides, the CDR3 is TGTGCCAGCAGTTTTTGGCCAACGCCCTATGATTCACCCCTCCACTTT. Residues: CASSFWPTPYDSPLHF.

This clone was seen just once. The chain has TRBV7-8 and TRBJ2-7; maybe TRBD2 (5 bases). V was cut by 5 bases and J by 0 bases, with 11 bases left in between. The CDR3 spans 14 residues. Germline-derived CDR1 and CDR2 are SGHVS and FQNEAQ. CDR3 region: CASSRAVSSYEQYF. The CDR3 DNA is TGTGCCAGCAGCCGAGCGGTAAGCTCCTACGAGCAGTACTTC.

The rearrangement links TRBV7-8 to TRBJ2-7, with D tentatively TRBD1 (7 bases). The CDR3 has 13 amino acids. Germline CDR1 reads SGHVS; CDR2 reads FQNEAQ. Trimming left V 1 base short and J 7 bases short, with 11 bases between. CDR3 coding DNA: TGTGCCAGCAGCTTAGACAGGGGAGGTGAGCAGTACTTC. It encodes CASSLDRGGEQYF.

This rearrangement joins TRBV27 to TRBJ1-1; 7 bases are shared with TRBD1. The germline V gene has CDR1 MNHEY and CDR2 SMNVEV (reference sequence). Trimming at V came to 6 bases and at J to 6 bases, leaving 10 bases not matched to a gene. This CDR3 contains 14 residues. CDR3 amino acids: CASRSDRVSAEAFF. CDR3 nucleotide sequence: TGTGCCAGCAGGTCTGACAGGGTGAGTGCTGAAGCTTTCTTT.

This clone was seen more than once but under ten times. The chain joins TRBV5-1 to TRBJ2-3, with a possible D match to TRBD2 (5 bases). V was pared by 0 bases and J by 3 bases, with 11 bases between. This CDR3 has 15 amino acids. Germline CDR1 and CDR2: SGHRS and YFSETQ. This CDR3 is CASSLEAKRTDTQYF. DNA of the CDR3: TGCGCCAGCAGCTTGGAGGCCAAGCGGACAGATACGCAGTATTTT.

V is TRBV30 and J is TRBJ1-1; no firm D call. Germline V gene lookup returns CDR1 GTSNPN and CDR2 SVGIG (reference sequence). The CDR3 runs to 13 residues. The V gene lost 2 bases and the J gene lost 1 base, with 8 bases spanning the gap. In nucleotides, the CDR3 is TGTGCCTGGAGTTGGTTAAGGAACACTGAAGCTTTCTTT. Protein: CAWSWLRNTEAFF.

The rearrangement joins TRBV7-2 to TRBJ1-6; weak D call: TRBD1 (5 bases). The CDR3 runs 17 residues. The germline CDR1 and CDR2 sequences are SGHTA and FQGNSA. V gave up 1 base and J gave up 3 bases, with 13 bases separating them. CDR3 region: CASSLGQGTYYNSPLHF. The CDR3 DNA reads as TGTGCCAGCAGCTTAGGGCAGGGAACATACTATAATTCACCCCTCCACTTT. Drawing the rest from reference TRBV7-2 and TRBJ1-6, the complete variable domain is GAGVSQSPSNKVTEKGKDVELRCDPISGHTALYWYRQSLGQGLEFLIYFQGNSAPDKSGLPSDRFSAERTGGSVSTLTIQRTQQEDSAVYLCASSLGQGTYYNSPLHFGNGTRLTVT.

This chain's CDR3 is CASSEIPGQEDCEQYF. In nucleotides, the CDR3 is TGTGCCAGCAGTGAGATACCAGGACAGGAGGATTGCGAGCAGTACTTC. The rearrangement joins TRBV6-4 to TRBJ2-7; 7 nucleotides agree with TRBD1. The CDR3 length is 16 residues. Trimming at V came to 3 bases and at J to 6 bases, leaving 14 bases not matched to a gene. Germline CDR1 is MRHNA and CDR2 is SNTAGT.

Only one count was recorded for this clone. The chain uses TRBV5-5 and TRBJ1-3, with TRBD1 matching over 7 bases. The germline CDR1 and CDR2 sequences are SGHKS and YYEKEE (reference sequence). This CDR3 comprises 16 residues. Germline trimming cut 4 bases from V and 2 bases from J; bases unmatched to any gene: 9. CDR3 DNA sequence: TGTGCCAGCAGCAGCGACAGGGCTAACGCTGGAAACACCATATATTTT. This gives the protein CASSSDRANAGNTIYF.

The chain is built from TRBV30 and TRBJ2-7; 7 bases line up with TRBD2. Germline CDR1 reads GTSNPN; CDR2 reads SVGIG (reference sequence). CDR3 length equals 11 residues. Trimming removed 7 bases from V and 7 bases from J; junction bases left unmatched: 7. The CDR3: CASSGGGEQYF. CDR3 bases: TGTGCCTCAAGTGGGGGAGGGGAGCAGTACTTC.

This clone occurred a few times. The chain couples TRBV25-1 to TRBJ1-2, with TRBD1 as a possible D gene (5 bases). The germline CDR1 and CDR2 sequences are MGHDK and SYGVNS. The germline V and J ends were trimmed by 3 bases and 3 bases, with 11 bases remaining between them. The CDR3 covers 14 residues. Written as DNA, the CDR3 is TGTGCCAGCAGTGAGCCGGGACGGTACTATGGCTACACCTTC. It codes for CASSEPGRYYGYTF.

To note about this clone: A read error likely explains this, since a far larger clone differs by one base. The sample holds other DNA sequences that translate to the same CDR3. This chain joins TRBV7-9 and TRBJ2-3, with 9 bases fitting TRBD2. Germline CDR1 reads SEHNR; CDR2 reads FQNEAQ (reference sequence). This CDR3 region has 14 residues. CDR3 protein: CAVGKRGAGDTQYF. CDR3 bases: TGTGCTGTAGGGAAGCGGGGGGCGGGAGATACGCAGTATTTT.

With respect to this clone: Other DNA sequences within the sample encode an identical CDR3. The rearrangement links TRBV7-2 to TRBJ1-1, with no clear D. With 4 bases removed from V and 1 base from J, the gap between germline ends came to 10 bases. CDR1 SGHTA and CDR2 FQGNSA come from the germline V gene. This CDR3 spans 14 amino acids. CDR3 sequence reads: CASSSALTNTEAFF. The CDR3 nucleotides are TGTGCCAGCAGCTCAGCCCTCACGAACACTGAAGCTTTCTTT. Drawing the rest from reference TRBV7-2 and TRBJ1-1, the complete variable domain is GAGVSQSPSNKVTEKGKDVELRCDPISGHTALYWYRQSLGQGLEFLIYFQGNSAPDKSGLPSDRFSAERTGGSVSTLTIQRTQQEDSAVYLCASSSALTNTEAFFGQGTRLTVV.

The rearrangement joins TRBV6-1 to TRBJ2-5, with D unresolved. The CDR3 runs to 14 residues. V was cut by 3 bases and J by 5 bases, with 13 bases left in between. Germline CDR1 MNHNS, CDR2 SASEGT. This CDR3 is CASSESSLMETQYF. The DNA of the CDR3 is TGTGCCAGCAGTGAGTCCTCCTTGATGGAGACCCAGTACTTC.

This chain connects TRBV19 to TRBJ2-7; TRBD2 matches at 7 bases. The CDR3 loop spans 14 amino acids. Germline assignment: CDR1 LNHDA and CDR2 SQIVND (reference sequence). Trimming at V came to 2 bases and at J to 3 bases, leaving 4 bases not matched to a gene. CDR3 DNA sequence: TGTGCCAGTAGTATATCCGGGGGGTTCTACGAGCAGTACTTC. It yields the protein CASSISGGFYEQYF.

The rearrangement uses TRBV29-1 and TRBJ1-1; the D is unclear. Germline V gene lookup returns CDR1 SQVTM and CDR2 ANQGSEA. The V end lost 5 bases, the J end lost 5 bases, and 12 bases lay between the germline ends. This CDR3 has 12 residues. This CDR3 reads CSVKHSGTEAFF. CDR3 nucleotides: TGCAGCGTTAAACACAGCGGGACTGAAGCTTTCTTT.

The chain couples TRBV6-5 to TRBJ2-7; D tentatively fits TRBD1 or TRBD2 (5 bases each). This CDR3 is 14 amino acids long. Deletions cut 5 bases from V and 2 bases from J, with 13 bases between. Per the germline V gene, CDR1 is MNHEY and CDR2 is SVGAGI. The DNA for the CDR3 is TGTGCCAGCAGTACCCGGGACGGGACCTACGAGCAGTACTTC. The encoded protein is CASSTRDGTYEQYF.

The chain uses TRBV18 and TRBJ2-3, with D possibly matching TRBD1 (6 bases). Germline CDR1 reads KGHSH; CDR2 reads LQKENI. Trimming removed 4 bases from V and 4 bases from J, with 9 bases in between. The CDR3 has 13 amino acids. The CDR3 DNA reads as TGTGCCAGCTCACGGGACACGGCAGATACGCAGTATTTT. Translated, it gives CASSRDTADTQYF.